Described below is a single TCR beta chain sequence and its context. Antigen: not known. The record originates from a study of T cells after yellow fever vaccination. Study-wide results and limits: Most clones from primary vaccination resurfaced after the booster (around 97% CD4, 88% CD8).

V was shortened by 2 bases and J by 2 bases, with 11 bases between the two germline ends. This CDR3 is built from 15 residues. TCRdb re-called the 5' RACE reads through MiXCR, storing one row per CDR3 protein. The data contain 200,000 to 300,000 distinct CDR3 sequences, about an eighth of them seen just once; the ten biggest clones take up approximately 0.49%. The TCR was taken from a man aged 25-40 years who received the YFV17D yellow fever vaccine. The V call is TRBV12-3 or TRBV12-4, the J call TRBJ2-3; D is undetermined. This material consisted of CD4+ T cells sorted from PBMCs, taken 45 days after the yellow fever booster vaccination. CDR3: CASSLKVQITDTQYF. The DNA of the CDR3 is TGTGCCAGCAGTTTAAAGGTGCAGATCACAGATACGCAGTATTTT.